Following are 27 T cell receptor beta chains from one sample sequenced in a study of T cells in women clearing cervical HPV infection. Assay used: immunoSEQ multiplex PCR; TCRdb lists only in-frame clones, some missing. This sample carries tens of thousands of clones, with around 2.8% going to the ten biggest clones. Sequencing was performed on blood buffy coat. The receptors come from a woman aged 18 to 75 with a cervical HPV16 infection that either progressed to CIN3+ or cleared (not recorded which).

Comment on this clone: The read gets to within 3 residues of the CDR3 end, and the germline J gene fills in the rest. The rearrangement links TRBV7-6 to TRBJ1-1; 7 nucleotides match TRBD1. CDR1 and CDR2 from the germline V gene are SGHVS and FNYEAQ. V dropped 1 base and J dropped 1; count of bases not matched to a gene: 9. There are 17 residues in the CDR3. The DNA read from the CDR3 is TGTGCCAGCAGCTTAGGATCTTATGGGACAGAGAACACTGAA. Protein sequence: CASSLGSYGTENTE. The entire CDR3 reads CASSLGSYGTENTEAFF. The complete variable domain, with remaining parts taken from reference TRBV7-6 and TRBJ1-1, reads GAGVSQSPRYKVTKRGQDVALRCDPISGHVSLYWYRQALGQGPEFLTYFNYEAQQDKSGLPNDRFSAERPEGSISTLTIQRTEQRDSAMYRCASSLGSYGTENTEAFFGQGTRLTVV.

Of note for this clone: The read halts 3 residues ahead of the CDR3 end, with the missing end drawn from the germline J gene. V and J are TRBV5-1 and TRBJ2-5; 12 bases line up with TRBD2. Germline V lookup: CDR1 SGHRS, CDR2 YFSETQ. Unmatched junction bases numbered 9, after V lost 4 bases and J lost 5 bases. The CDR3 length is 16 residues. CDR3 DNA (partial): TGCGCCAGCAGCACCCTAGCGGGAGGGCCGGGGGAGACC. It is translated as CASSTLAGGPGET. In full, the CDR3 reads CASSTLAGGPGETQYF.

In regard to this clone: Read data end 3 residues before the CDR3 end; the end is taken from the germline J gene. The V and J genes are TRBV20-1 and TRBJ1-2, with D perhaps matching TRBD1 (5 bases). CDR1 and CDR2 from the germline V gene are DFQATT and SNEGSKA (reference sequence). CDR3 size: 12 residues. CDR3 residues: CSAPLQVGGYTF. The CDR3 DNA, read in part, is TGCAGTGCTCCCCTACAGGTGGGAGGC.

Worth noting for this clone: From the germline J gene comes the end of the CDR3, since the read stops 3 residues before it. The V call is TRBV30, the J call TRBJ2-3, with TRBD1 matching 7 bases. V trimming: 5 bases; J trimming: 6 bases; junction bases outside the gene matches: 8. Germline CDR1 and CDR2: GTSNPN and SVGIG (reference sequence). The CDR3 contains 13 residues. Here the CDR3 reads CAWEGQLGDTQYF. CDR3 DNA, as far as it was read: TGTGCCTGGGAGGGACAGCTGGGGGATACG.

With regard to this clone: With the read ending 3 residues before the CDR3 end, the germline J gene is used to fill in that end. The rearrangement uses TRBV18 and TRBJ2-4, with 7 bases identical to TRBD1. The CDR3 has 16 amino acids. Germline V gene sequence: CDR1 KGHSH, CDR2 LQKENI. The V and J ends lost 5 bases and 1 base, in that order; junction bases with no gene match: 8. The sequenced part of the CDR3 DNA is TGTGCCAGCTCAGCAACAGGGGTGGGGGCCAAAAACATT. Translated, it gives CASSATGVGAKNI. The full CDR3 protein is CASSATGVGAKNIQYF.

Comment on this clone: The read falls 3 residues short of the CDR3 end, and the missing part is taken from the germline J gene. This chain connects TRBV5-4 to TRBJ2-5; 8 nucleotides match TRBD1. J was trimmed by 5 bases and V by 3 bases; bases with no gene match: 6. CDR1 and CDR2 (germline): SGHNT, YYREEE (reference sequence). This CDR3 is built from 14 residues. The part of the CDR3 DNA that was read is TGTGCCAGCAGCTACGCAGGGGGCTCTGAGACC. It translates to CASSYAGGSET. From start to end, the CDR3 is CASSYAGGSETQYF.

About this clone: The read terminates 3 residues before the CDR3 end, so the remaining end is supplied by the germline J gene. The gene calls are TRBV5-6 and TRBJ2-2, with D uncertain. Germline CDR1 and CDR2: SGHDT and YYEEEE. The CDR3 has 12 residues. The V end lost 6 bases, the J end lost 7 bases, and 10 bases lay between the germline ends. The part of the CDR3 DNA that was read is TGTGCCAGCAATTCCCCCCACGGGGAG. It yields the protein CASNSPHGE. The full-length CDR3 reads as CASNSPHGELFF.

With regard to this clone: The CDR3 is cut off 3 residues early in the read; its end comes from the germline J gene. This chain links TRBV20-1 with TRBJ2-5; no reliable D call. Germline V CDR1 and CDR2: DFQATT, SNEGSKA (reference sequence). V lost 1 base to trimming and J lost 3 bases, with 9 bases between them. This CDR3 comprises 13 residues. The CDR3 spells CSARATVKETQYF. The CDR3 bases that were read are TGCAGTGCTAGAGCCACGGTTAAAGAGACC.

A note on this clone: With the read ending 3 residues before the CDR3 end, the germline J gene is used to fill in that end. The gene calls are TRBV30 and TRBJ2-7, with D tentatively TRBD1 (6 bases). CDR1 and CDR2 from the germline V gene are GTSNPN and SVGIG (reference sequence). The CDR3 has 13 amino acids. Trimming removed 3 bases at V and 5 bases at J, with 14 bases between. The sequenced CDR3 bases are TGTGCCTGGAGCTACAGGACAGCCGACGAG. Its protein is CAWSYRTADE. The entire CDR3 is CAWSYRTADEQYF.

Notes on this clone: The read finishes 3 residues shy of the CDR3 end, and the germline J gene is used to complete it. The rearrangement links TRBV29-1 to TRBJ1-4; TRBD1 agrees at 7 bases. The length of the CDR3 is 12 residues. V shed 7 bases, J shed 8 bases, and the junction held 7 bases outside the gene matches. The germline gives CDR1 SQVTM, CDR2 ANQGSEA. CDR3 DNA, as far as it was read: TGCAGCGCCTCGACAGGGACCGAAAAA. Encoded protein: CSASTGTEK. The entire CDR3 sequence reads CSASTGTEKLFF.

The sequenced CDR3 bases are TGTGCCAGCAGACTACTAGCGGGGAAGTCAGATACG. This sequence encodes CASRLLAGKSDT. The full CDR3 protein reads CASRLLAGKSDTQYF. The chain carries TRBV2 and TRBJ2-3, with 10 bases matching TRBD2. The read ends 3 residues before the CDR3 terminus; that terminus is restored from the germline J gene. The CDR3 sequence is 15 residues long. V trimming: 6 bases; J trimming: 4 bases; junction bases outside the gene matches: 7. Looked up from germline, CDR1 is SNHLY and CDR2 is FYNNEI.

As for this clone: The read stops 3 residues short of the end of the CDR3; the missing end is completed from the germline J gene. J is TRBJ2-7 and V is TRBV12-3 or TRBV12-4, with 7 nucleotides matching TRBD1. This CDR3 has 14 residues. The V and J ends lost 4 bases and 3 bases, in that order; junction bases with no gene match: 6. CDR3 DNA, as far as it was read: TGTGCCAGCAGTTCGGGACAGAAGTTCTACGAG. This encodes CASSSGQKFYE. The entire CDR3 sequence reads CASSSGQKFYEQYF.

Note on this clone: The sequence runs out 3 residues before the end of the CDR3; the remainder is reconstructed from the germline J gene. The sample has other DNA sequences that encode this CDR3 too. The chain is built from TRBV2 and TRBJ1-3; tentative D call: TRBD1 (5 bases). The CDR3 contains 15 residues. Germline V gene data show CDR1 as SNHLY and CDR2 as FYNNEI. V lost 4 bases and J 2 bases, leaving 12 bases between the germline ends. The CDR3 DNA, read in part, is TGTGCCAGCAGTGTGAACAGGCAGACTGGAAACACC. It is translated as CASSVNRQTGNT. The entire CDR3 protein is CASSVNRQTGNTIYF. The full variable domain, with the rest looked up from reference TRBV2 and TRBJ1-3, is EPEVTQTPSHQVTQMGQEVILRCVPISNHLYFYWYRQILGQKVEFLVSFYNNEISEKSEIFDDQFSVERPDGSNFTLKIRSTKLEDSAMYFCASSVNRQTGNTIYFGEGSWLTVV.

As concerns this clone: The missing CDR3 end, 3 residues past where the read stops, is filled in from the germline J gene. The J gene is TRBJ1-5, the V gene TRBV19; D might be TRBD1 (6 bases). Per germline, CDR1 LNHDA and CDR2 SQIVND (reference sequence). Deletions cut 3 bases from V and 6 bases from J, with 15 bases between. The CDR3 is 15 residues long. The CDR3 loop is CASSITGTEVQPQHF. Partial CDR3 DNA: TGTGCCAGTAGTATCACAGGGACGGAAGTTCAGCCC.

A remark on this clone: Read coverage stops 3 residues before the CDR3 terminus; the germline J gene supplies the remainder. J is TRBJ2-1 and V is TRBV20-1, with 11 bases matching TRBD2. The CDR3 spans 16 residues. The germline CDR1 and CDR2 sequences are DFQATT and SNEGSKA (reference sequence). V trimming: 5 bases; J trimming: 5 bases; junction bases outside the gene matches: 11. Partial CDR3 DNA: TGCAGTGCTGCTTATTCTAGCGGGAGGTACCACAATGAG. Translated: CSAAYSSGRYHNE. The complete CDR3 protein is CSAAYSSGRYHNEQFF.

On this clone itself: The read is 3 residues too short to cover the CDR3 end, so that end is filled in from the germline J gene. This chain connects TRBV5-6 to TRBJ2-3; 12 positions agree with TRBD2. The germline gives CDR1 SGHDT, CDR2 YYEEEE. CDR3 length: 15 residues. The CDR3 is CASSLVLAGGPSQYF. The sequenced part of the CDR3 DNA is TGTGCCAGCAGCTTGGTTCTAGCGGGAGGGCCGTCG.

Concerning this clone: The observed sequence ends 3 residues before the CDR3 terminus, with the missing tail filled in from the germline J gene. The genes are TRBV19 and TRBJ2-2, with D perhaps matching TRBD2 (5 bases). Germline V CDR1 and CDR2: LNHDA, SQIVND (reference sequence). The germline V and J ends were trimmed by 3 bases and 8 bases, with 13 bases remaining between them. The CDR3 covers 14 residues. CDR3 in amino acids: CASSISLTGGELFF. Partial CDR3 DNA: TGTGCCAGTAGTATCAGCCTGACGGGGGGGGAG.

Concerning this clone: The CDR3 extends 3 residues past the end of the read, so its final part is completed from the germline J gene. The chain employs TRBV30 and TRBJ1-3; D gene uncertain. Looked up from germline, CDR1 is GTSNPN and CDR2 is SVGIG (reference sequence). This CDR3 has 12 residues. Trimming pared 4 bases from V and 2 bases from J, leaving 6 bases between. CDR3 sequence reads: CAWNAAGNTIYF. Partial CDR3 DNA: TGTGCCTGGAACGCAGCTGGAAACACC. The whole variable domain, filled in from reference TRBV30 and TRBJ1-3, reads SQTIHQWPATLVQPVGSPLSLECTVEGTSNPNLYWYRQAAGRGLQLLFYSVGIGQISSEVPQNLSASRPQDRQFILSSKKLLLSDSGFYLCAWNAAGNTIYFGEGSWLTVV.

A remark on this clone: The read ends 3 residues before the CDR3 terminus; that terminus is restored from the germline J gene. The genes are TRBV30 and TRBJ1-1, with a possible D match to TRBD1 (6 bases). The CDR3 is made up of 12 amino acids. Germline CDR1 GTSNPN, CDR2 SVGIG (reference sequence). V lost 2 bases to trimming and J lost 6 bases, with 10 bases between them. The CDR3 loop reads CAWSRGAPEAFF. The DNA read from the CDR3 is TGTGCCTGGAGTCGGGGGGCACCTGAA.

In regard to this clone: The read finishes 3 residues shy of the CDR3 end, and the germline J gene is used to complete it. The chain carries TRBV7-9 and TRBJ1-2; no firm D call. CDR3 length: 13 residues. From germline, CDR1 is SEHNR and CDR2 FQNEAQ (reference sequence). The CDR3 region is CASSFATTYDYTF. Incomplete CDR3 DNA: TGTGCCAGCAGCTTCGCTACCACCTACGAC.

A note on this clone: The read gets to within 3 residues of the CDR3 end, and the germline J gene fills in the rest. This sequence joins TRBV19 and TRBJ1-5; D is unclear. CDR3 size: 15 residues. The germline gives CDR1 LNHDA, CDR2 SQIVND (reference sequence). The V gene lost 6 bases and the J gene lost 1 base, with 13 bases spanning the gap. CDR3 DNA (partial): TGTGCCAGTAGAGAGGGCTCTTTGAGCAATCAGCCC. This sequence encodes CASREGSLSNQP. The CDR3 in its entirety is CASREGSLSNQPQHF.

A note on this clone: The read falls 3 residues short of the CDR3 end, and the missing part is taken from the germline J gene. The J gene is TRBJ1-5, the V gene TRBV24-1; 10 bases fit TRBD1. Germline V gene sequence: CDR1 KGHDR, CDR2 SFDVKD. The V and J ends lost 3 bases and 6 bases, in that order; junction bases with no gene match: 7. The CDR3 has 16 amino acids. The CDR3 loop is CATSDETGGSSQPQHF. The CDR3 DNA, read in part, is TGTGCCACCAGTGATGAGACAGGGGGCTCCTCTCAGCCC.

CDR3 DNA, as far as it was read: TGCGCCAGCAGCGCGGACCTCGGGGATTATGGC. Its protein product is CASSADLGDYG. Given in full, the CDR3 is CASSADLGDYGYTF. The J gene is TRBJ1-2, the V gene TRBV5-1; D gene ambiguous. The CDR3 end lies 3 residues beyond the end of the read and is filled in from the germline J gene. V was shortened by 4 bases and J by 5 bases, with 15 bases between the two germline ends. The CDR3 is 14 residues long. CDR1 and CDR2 from the germline V gene are SGHRS and YFSETQ.

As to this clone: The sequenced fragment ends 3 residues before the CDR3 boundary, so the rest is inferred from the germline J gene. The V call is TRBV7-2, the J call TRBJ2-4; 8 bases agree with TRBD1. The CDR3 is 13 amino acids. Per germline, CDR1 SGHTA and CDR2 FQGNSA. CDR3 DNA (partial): TGTGCCAGCAGCTTAGGGACAGGGTACGGT. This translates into CASSLGTGYG. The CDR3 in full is CASSLGTGYGQYF.

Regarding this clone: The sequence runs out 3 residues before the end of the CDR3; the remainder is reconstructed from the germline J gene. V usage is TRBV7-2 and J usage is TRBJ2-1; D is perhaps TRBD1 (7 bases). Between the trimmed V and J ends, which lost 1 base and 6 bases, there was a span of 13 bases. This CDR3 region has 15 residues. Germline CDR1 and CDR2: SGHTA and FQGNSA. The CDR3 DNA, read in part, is TGTGCCAGCAGCTTAGGGGGGGCAGGGGGCAATGAG. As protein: CASSLGGAGGNE. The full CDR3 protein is CASSLGGAGGNEQFF.

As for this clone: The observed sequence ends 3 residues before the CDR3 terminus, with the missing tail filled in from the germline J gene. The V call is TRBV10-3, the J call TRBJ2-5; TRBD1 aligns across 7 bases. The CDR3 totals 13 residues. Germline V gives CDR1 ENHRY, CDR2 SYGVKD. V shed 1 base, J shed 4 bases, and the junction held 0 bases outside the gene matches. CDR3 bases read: TGTGCCATCAGTGAGTACAGGGGAGAGACC. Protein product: CAISEYRGET. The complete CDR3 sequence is CAISEYRGETQYF.

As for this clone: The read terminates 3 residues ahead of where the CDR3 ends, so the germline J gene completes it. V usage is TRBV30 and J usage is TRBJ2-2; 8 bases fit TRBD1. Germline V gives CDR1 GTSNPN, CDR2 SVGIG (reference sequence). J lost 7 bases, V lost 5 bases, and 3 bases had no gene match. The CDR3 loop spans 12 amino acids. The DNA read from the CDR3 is TGTGCCTGGCAGGGGGCGGTCGGGGAG. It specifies CAWQGAVGE. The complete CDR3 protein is CAWQGAVGELFF.